This T cell receptor (beta chain) emerged from a study of TIL therapy for anti-PD-1-resistant metastatic lung cancer. Across the whole study: Patients then received nivolumab; progressors got lymphodepletion, TIL and IL-2. Most patients had lung adenocarcinoma; four tumors were EGFR-mutant, two ALK-rearranged; half smoked currently or formerly. By whole-exome sequencing, median non-synonymous tumor mutation burden was approximately 1.4 mutations per megabase.

The V gene end was trimmed by 5 bases and the J gene end by 2 bases; junction bases not matched to a gene: 5. The germline gives CDR1 MDHEN, CDR2 SYDVKM. This CDR3 is 15 amino acids long. The time point here: pre-treatment sample, taken before nivolumab and TIL therapy. Stage 4 NSCLC adults joined between October 2017 and early 2020. The immunoSEQ assay was v3. TCRdb keeps only in-frame clones here, not all; method: immunoSEQ multiplex PCR. The sample yields about 18,000 clones, 83% seen once. The sample in question was blood, obtained at baseline. The rearrangement joins TRBV28 to TRBJ2-1; 8 bases fit TRBD2. This clonotype was sampled from a person between 25 and 79 years old with non-small cell lung cancer. The CDR3 region is CASSQAGVAYNEQFF. The CDR3 DNA follows: TGTGCCAGCAGTCAAGCGGGAGTTGCCTACAATGAGCAGTTCTTC.